These 25 T cell receptor beta chains came from one sample sequenced in a study of blood T cell repertoires in COVID-19. Generated by immunoSEQ multiplex PCR, the TCRdb table keeps only in-frame clones and is missing some. The data show roughly 90,000 clones, roughly 90% seen once. Material: peripheral blood. These receptors all stem from a human donor with active COVID-19. The donor label of this sample is uncertain.

The rearrangement joins TRBV15 to TRBJ2-2; possibly TRBD1 for D (6 bases). V was trimmed by 1 base and J by 6 bases, leaving 12 bases between them. CDR1 LNHNV and CDR2 YYDKDF come from the germline V gene (reference sequence). The CDR3 spans 15 residues. CDR3 nucleotides: TGTGCCACCAGCAGAGGTCAGGGGAATGCCGGGGAGCTGTTTTTT. This encodes CATSRGQGNAGELFF.

This sequence joins TRBV7-9 and TRBJ1-2; 7 nucleotides line up with TRBD1. CDR1 is SEHNR and CDR2 is FQNEAQ in the germline V gene (reference sequence). V lost 8 bases and J lost 4; bases outside the gene matches: 19. CDR3 size: 17 residues. The CDR3 nucleotides read TGTGCCAGCGTTCGGGACAGTCACACACCCGGGGTCTATGGCTACACCTTC. This encodes CASVRDSHTPGVYGYTF. Full variable domain (outside the CDR3, taken from reference TRBV7-9 and TRBJ1-2): DTGVSQNPRHKITKRGQNVTFRCDPISEHNRLYWYRQTLGQGPEFLTYFQNEAQLEKSRLLSDRFSAERPKGSFSTLEIQRTEQGDSAMYLCASVRDSHTPGVYGYTFGSGTRLTVV.

V gene TRBV5-1 combines with J gene TRBJ1-6; D possibly corresponds to TRBD1 (6 bases). Germline V gene lookup returns CDR1 SGHRS and CDR2 YFSETQ. V gave up 4 bases and J gave up 0 bases, with 11 bases separating them. The CDR3 contains 16 residues. The CDR3 reads CASSLQGSSYNSPLHF. CDR3 in DNA: TGCGCCAGCAGCCTTCAGGGGAGCTCCTATAATTCACCCCTCCACTTT.

The gene calls are TRBV3-1 (or the pseudogene TRBV3-2) and TRBJ2-3, with D maybe TRBD2 (6 bases). CDR3 length: 16 residues. Trimming took 0 bases from V and 6 from J, leaving 16 bases between them. Germline CDR1 reads LGHDT; CDR2 reads YNNKEL (reference sequence). The CDR3 nucleotides are TGTGCCAGCAGCCAAGATCTTAGCGCGGGGAAGGATACGCAGTATTTT. This sequence encodes CASSQDLSAGKDTQYF.

The chain links TRBV7-9 to TRBJ2-1; tentatively, D is TRBD2 (7 bases). This CDR3 comprises 18 residues. Germline-derived CDR1 and CDR2 are SEHNR and FQNEAQ (reference sequence). The V gene lost 2 bases and the J gene lost 5 bases, with 22 bases spanning the gap. DNA for the CDR3: TGTGCCAGCAGCTTATCTCTTAGAGCGGGACATGGGGACAATGAGCAGTTCTTC. Its translation is CASSLSLRAGHGDNEQFF.

The chain employs TRBV10-3 and TRBJ1-6, with 9 positions matching TRBD1. V lost 4 bases to trimming and J lost 9 bases; unmatched junction nucleotides: 10. CDR1 and CDR2 (germline): ENHRY, SYGVKD. The CDR3 has 16 amino acids. CDR3 coding DNA: TGTGCCATCAGTGGCTCGACAGGGGGAGTTGCTTCACCCCTCCACTTT. Its protein product is CAISGSTGGVASPLHF.

This chain uses TRBV10-2 with TRBJ2-2; possibly TRBD2 for D (5 bases). Germline V gives CDR1 WSHSY, CDR2 SAAADI. V lost 9 bases and J lost 7, with 15 bases in between. This CDR3 is 13 amino acids long. The chain's CDR3 is CASSGISHGELFF. Written as DNA, the CDR3 is TGCGCCAGTTCCGGGATATCACACGGGGAGCTGTTTTTT.

This chain joins TRBV6-2 or TRBV6-3 and TRBJ1-5; tentative D call: TRBD1 (5 bases). The CDR3 length is 16 residues. CDR1 and CDR2 from the germline V gene are MNHEY and SVGEGT. V shed 6 bases and J shed 1 base, with 16 bases lying between them. The chain's CDR3 is CASSHGGGPSNQPQHF. The CDR3 DNA reads TGTGCCAGCAGCCACGGGGGAGGACCAAGCAATCAGCCCCAGCATTTT.

The chain couples TRBV7-3 to TRBJ2-2, with 10 bases aligning to TRBD1. The CDR3 extends over 16 amino acids. From germline, CDR1 is SGHTA and CDR2 FQGTGA. The junction had 4 bases not matched to a gene; V was cut back by 2 bases and J by 4 bases. The DNA for the CDR3 is TGTGCCAGCAGCTTACGACAGGGGGCGCGCACCGGGGAGCTGTTTTTT. Translated, it gives CASSLRQGARTGELFF.

This clone has just a few counts. This chain uses TRBV7-9 with TRBJ1-2; 9 bases line up with TRBD1. The CDR3 sequence is 15 residues long. The V segment lost 5 bases and the J segment 4 bases; nucleotides outside the gene matches: 8. Germline values: CDR1 SEHNR, CDR2 FQNEAQ (reference sequence). The CDR3 is CASSPRLTGGYGYTF. CDR3 nucleotide sequence: TGTGCCAGCAGCCCTCGTTTGACAGGGGGCTATGGCTACACCTTC.

The J gene is TRBJ1-2, the V gene TRBV6-2 or TRBV6-3; no reliable D call. The CDR3 is made up of 12 amino acids. CDR1 MNHEY and CDR2 SVGEGT come from the germline V gene. V lost 5 bases to trimming and J lost 1 base, with 5 bases between them. The CDR3 loop is CASSPVNYGYTF. In nucleotides, the CDR3 is TGTGCCAGCAGTCCAGTTAACTATGGCTACACCTTC.

The chain carries TRBV28 and TRBJ1-1; 7 bases map to TRBD1. From germline, CDR1 is MDHEN and CDR2 SYDVKM. Trimming removed 3 bases from V and 8 bases from J; junction bases left unmatched: 9. The CDR3 extends over 14 amino acids. The CDR3 reads CASSLVTGRNEAFF. The CDR3, as DNA: TGTGCCAGCAGTTTGGTGACAGGGAGGAACGAAGCTTTCTTT.

The chain couples TRBV27 to TRBJ1-1; possible D gene TRBD1, 6 bases. Germline CDR1 and CDR2: MNHEY and SMNVEV (reference sequence). The ends were cut back, 5 bases at V and 0 bases at J, with 16 bases in the middle. The CDR3 spans 16 residues. The DNA of the CDR3 is TGTGCCAGCAGTATCCGCCAGGGGCCAATGAACACTGAAGCTTTCTTT. This codes for CASSIRQGPMNTEAFF.

The J gene is TRBJ2-3, the V gene TRBV20-1; 7 positions match TRBD2. CDR1 and CDR2 (germline): DFQATT, SNEGSKA (reference sequence). After removal of 3 bases from V and 6 bases from J, the junction contained 9 bases not matched to a gene. The CDR3 contains 14 residues. Here the CDR3 reads CSASAGTTSDTQYF. Here the CDR3 DNA reads TGCAGTGCTAGTGCCGGGACTACTTCTGATACGCAGTATTTT.

The V gene is TRBV30, the J gene TRBJ1-1; 8 positions match TRBD1. V dropped 1 base and J dropped 8; count of bases not matched to a gene: 6. Germline V gene sequence: CDR1 GTSNPN, CDR2 SVGIG (reference sequence). The length of the CDR3 is 13 residues. CDR3 sequence: CAWSGWTGSEAFF. The DNA for the CDR3 is TGTGCCTGGAGTGGCTGGACAGGGTCCGAAGCTTTCTTT.

This chain connects TRBV4-3 to TRBJ2-3, with TRBD2 identical over 13 bases. The CDR3 covers 16 residues. V lost 2 bases, J lost 4 bases, and 3 bases stayed unmatched. Germline V CDR1 and CDR2: LGHNA, YSLEER. The CDR3 DNA reads as TGCGCCAGCAGCCAAATACTAGCGGGGGGGGCAGATACGCAGTATTTT. It yields the protein CASSQILAGGADTQYF.

This chain connects TRBV18 to TRBJ1-1; 7 bases are shared with TRBD1. The germline gives CDR1 KGHSH, CDR2 LQKENI. V lost 0 bases, J lost 5 bases, and 3 bases stayed unmatched. This CDR3 is 14 amino acids long. The CDR3 protein is CASSPPKGATEAFF. The CDR3 nucleotides read TGTGCCAGCTCACCACCGAAGGGGGCAACTGAAGCTTTCTTT.

The chain couples TRBV6-5 to TRBJ1-2; tentative D call: TRBD1 (6 bases). V was shortened by 0 bases and J by 5 bases, with 13 bases between the two germline ends. CDR3 size: 15 residues. CDR1 is MNHEY, CDR2 SVGAGI, per germline. CDR3 bases: TGTGCCAGCAGTTACTCGTCAGGGGAGTTATATGGCTACACCTTC. It translates to CASSYSSGELYGYTF.

The genes are TRBV5-6 and TRBJ1-1, with unresolved D. The ends were cut back, 2 bases at V and 0 bases at J, with 2 bases in the middle. The germline CDR1 and CDR2 sequences are SGHDT and YYEEEE. The CDR3 loop spans 12 amino acids. As DNA, the CDR3 is TGTGCCAGCAGCTTCATGAACACTGAAGCTTTCTTT. Its translation is CASSFMNTEAFF.

In nucleotides, the CDR3 is TGCGCCAGCAGTACAACCGCGGCTGCGAGATACAATGAGCAGTTCTTC. Translation gives CASSTTAAARYNEQFF. This chain connects TRBV10-1 to TRBJ2-1, with D hard to call. Trimming stripped 5 bases from V and 4 bases from J, with 18 bases between. Germline V lookup: CDR1 WNHNN, CDR2 SYGVQD (reference sequence). The CDR3 covers 16 residues.

The chain has TRBV4-1 and TRBJ2-3; D is undetermined. The CDR3 totals 16 residues. V was cut by 3 bases and J by 4 bases, with 17 bases left in between. Germline loops: CDR1 MGHRA, CDR2 YSYEKL. CDR3 sequence (DNA): TGCGCCAGCAGCCATATCAGAGGCTGGAATGCAGATACGCAGTATTTT. Translating gives CASSHIRGWNADTQYF.

V is TRBV2 and J is TRBJ2-5; a weak D match, TRBD1 (5 bases). V lost 0 bases, J lost 1 base, and 12 bases lay in between. Germline V gene sequence: CDR1 SNHLY, CDR2 FYNNEI. This CDR3 region has 16 residues. CDR3 DNA: TGTGCCAGCAGTGAAGCGCTTGGGGCTTTCCAAGAGACCCAGTACTTC. Translating it yields CASSEALGAFQETQYF.

CDR3 loop: CASRGTGIIEAFF. The DNA for the CDR3 is TGTGCCAGCAGAGGGACAGGGATAATTGAAGCTTTCTTT. The chain has TRBV27 and TRBJ1-1; 9 bases fit TRBD1. The CDR3 totals 13 residues. V shed 6 bases and J 7 bases; nucleotides not matched to a gene: 6. Germline CDR1 and CDR2: MNHEY and SMNVEV (reference sequence).

The chain is built from TRBV19 and TRBJ1-2, with TRBD1 matching 10 bases. Trimming removed 6 bases from V and 2 bases from J; junction bases left unmatched: 6. The CDR3 covers 15 residues. Germline V CDR1 and CDR2: LNHDA, SQIVND (reference sequence). For the CDR3, the DNA is TGTGCCAGTAGACTACTGACAGGGGGCAACTATGGCTACACCTTC. Its protein product is CASRLLTGGNYGYTF. The whole variable domain, filled in from reference TRBV19 and TRBJ1-2, reads DGGITQSPKYLFRKEGQNVTLSCEQNLNHDAMYWYRQDPGQGLRLIYYSQIVNDFQKGDIAEGYSVSREKKESFPLTVTSAQKNPTAFYLCASRLLTGGNYGYTFGSGTRLTVV.

This chain uses TRBV5-1 with TRBJ1-2; TRBD1 agrees at 9 bases. The CDR3 covers 15 residues. From germline, CDR1 is SGHRS and CDR2 YFSETQ. With 5 bases clipped from V and 4 bases from J, the junction kept 9 bases outside the gene matches. CDR3 residues: CASSLTGGVGYGYTF. As DNA, the CDR3 is TGCGCCAGCAGTCTCACAGGGGGCGTGGGCTATGGCTACACCTTC.